This TCR beta chain was profiled in a study of identical twins. The CDR3 sequence is 15 residues long. With 7 bases removed from V and 1 base from J, the gap between germline ends came to 16 bases. Germline-derived CDR1 and CDR2 are SEHNR and FQNEAQ (reference sequence). This clonotype was seen repeatedly, ten times or more. In TCRdb, the 5' RACE reads were re-called with MiXCR into one record per CDR3 protein. The sample contains hundreds of thousands of distinct CDR3 sequences, approximately 13% of which appear only once. These data are also associated with another study on yellow fever vaccine responses in identical twins.

This chain uses TRBV7-9 with TRBJ1-1, with a tentative D call TRBD1 (6 bases). This TCR came from a woman under 30 in good health. Sequenced sample: PBMCs. The CDR3 reads CASTHGQLTNTEAFF. The CDR3, as DNA: TGTGCCAGCACACACGGACAGTTGACGAACACTGAAGCTTTCTTT.